Each of the 18 T cell receptor beta chains below was sequenced from the same sample in a study of CD8 T cells in Susac syndrome. The RNA, roughly 0.45 to 1 ug, was put through reverse transcription using random hexamers. Using its own MiXCR run on the immunoSEQ multiplex PCR reads, TCRdb lists one record per CDR3 protein. The sample shows about 190,000 distinct CDR3 sequences, roughly 94% of them seen only once. Material: CD8+ T cells from PBMCs. The receptor set was obtained from a human donor with Susac syndrome.

The J gene is TRBJ1-2, the V gene TRBV6-5; D possibly corresponds to TRBD1 (5 bases). CDR3 length: 15 residues. Germline CDR1 and CDR2: MNHEY and SVGAGI. Trimming removed 5 bases at V and 8 bases at J, with 21 bases between. CDR3 loop: CASSSPTGITRGYTF. CDR3 DNA sequence: TGTGCCAGCAGTAGCCCAACAGGAATAACTCGGGGCTACACCTTC.

This rearrangement joins TRBV20-1 to TRBJ2-5, with 13 bases identical to TRBD2. Germline trimming cut 2 bases from V and 4 bases from J; bases unmatched to any gene: 4. Germline V gene sequence: CDR1 DFQATT, CDR2 SNEGSKA (reference sequence). This CDR3 contains 15 residues. The CDR3 here is CSARRLAGGVETQYF. DNA of the CDR3: TGCAGTGCTAGAAGACTAGCGGGAGGTGTAGAGACCCAGTACTTC.

The genes are TRBV4-2 and TRBJ1-1, with TRBD1 identical over 10 bases. The CDR3 is 16 amino acids. CDR1 is LGHNA, CDR2 YNFKEQ, per germline. Trimming took 3 bases from V and 1 from J; bases not matched to a gene: 5. The CDR3 DNA reads as TGTGCCAGCAGCCAGGGACAGGGGCTCGCGAACACTGAAGCTTTCTTT. Protein sequence: CASSQGQGLANTEAFF.

This clonotype was seen a single time. J is TRBJ2-3 and V is TRBV7-8, with 7 bases identical to TRBD2. The junction had 5 bases not matched to a gene; V was cut back by 0 bases and J by 5 bases. The CDR3 consists of 15 residues. Germline CDR1 SGHVS, CDR2 FQNEAQ. CDR3 in DNA: TGTGCCAGCAGCTTAGCCGGGCGGGAGAGAGATACGCAGTATTTT. Its translation: CASSLAGRERDTQYF.

A single count supports this clonotype. V is TRBV27 and J is TRBJ2-3, with D uncertain. The CDR3 loop spans 11 amino acids. V lost 7 bases, J lost 7 bases, and 9 bases lay in between. Germline CDR1 and CDR2: MNHEY and SMNVEV (reference sequence). The CDR3, as DNA: TGTGCCAGCATTGTCGGGCATACGCAGTATTTT. Protein sequence: CASIVGHTQYF.

This clonotype appeared once. This chain links TRBV3-1 with TRBJ2-1, with no clear D. V lost 1 base, J lost 7 bases, and 5 bases lay in between. The CDR3 has 12 residues. Germline V gives CDR1 LGHDT, CDR2 YNNKEL (reference sequence). In DNA, the CDR3 is TGTGCCAGCAGCCAAGTAAGGAATGAGCAGTTCTTC. It translates to CASSQVRNEQFF.

The chain has TRBV5-1 and TRBJ2-7, with TRBD1 matching over 9 bases. CDR1 and CDR2 (germline): SGHRS, YFSETQ. CDR3 length: 15 residues. Trimming removed 0 bases from V and 5 bases from J; junction bases left unmatched: 6. Here the CDR3 reads CASSLVGTGIDEQYF. The DNA of the CDR3 is TGCGCCAGCAGCTTGGTTGGGACAGGGATAGACGAGCAGTACTTC.

CDR3 DNA: TGTGCCAGTAGTATCGACAGGGAGGCCTATGGCTACACCTTC. Protein: CASSIDREAYGYTF. The J gene is TRBJ1-2, the V gene TRBV19, with 7 bases aligning to TRBD1. The ends lost 3 bases at V and 4 bases at J; junction bases unmatched: 5. The CDR3 sequence is 14 residues long. Per the germline V gene, CDR1 is LNHDA and CDR2 is SQIVND (reference sequence).

The chain links TRBV20-1 to TRBJ2-1, with 13 bases aligning to TRBD2. Germline CDR1 reads DFQATT; CDR2 reads SNEGSKA (reference sequence). J was trimmed by 0 bases and V by 4 bases; bases with no gene match: 9. The CDR3 covers 18 residues. In nucleotides, the CDR3 is TGCAGTGCTATCGGACTAGCGGGAGCCGTGAGCTCCTACAATGAGCAGTTCTTC. This encodes CSAIGLAGAVSSYNEQFF.

The chain recombines TRBV29-1 with TRBJ2-3; TRBD2 is a possible D gene (5 bases). The CDR3 extends over 13 amino acids. Looked up from germline, CDR1 is SQVTM and CDR2 is ANQGSEA. The V gene lost 0 bases and the J gene lost 6 bases, with 10 bases spanning the gap. The CDR3 reads CSVEEDEGDTQYF. The CDR3, as DNA: TGCAGCGTTGAAGAAGATGAGGGTGATACGCAGTATTTT.

Details on this clonotype: A read error may produce the germline difference seen at one junction end. This rearrangement joins TRBV3-1 to TRBJ2-5; TRBD1 matches at 8 bases. The CDR3 is 12 amino acids. Germline V gives CDR1 LGHDT, CDR2 YNNKEL (reference sequence). The DNA for the CDR3 is TGTGCCAGCAGCCAAGGGGATGGACAGGGACACTTC. Translation: CASSQGDGQGHF.

The chain links TRBV29-1 to TRBJ2-7, with D perhaps matching TRBD1 (6 bases). Germline lookup yields CDR1 SQVTM and CDR2 ANQGSEA. CDR3 length: 12 residues. V was trimmed by 2 bases and J by 7 bases, leaving 12 bases between them. The CDR3 DNA reads as TGCAGCGTTGAATTGCAGGGGTGTGAGCAGTACTTC. Translating it yields CSVELQGCEQYF.

The rearrangement links TRBV19 to TRBJ2-1, with no clear D. The CDR3 has 11 amino acids. With 10 bases removed from V and 2 bases from J, the gap between germline ends came to 6 bases. Germline V lookup: CDR1 LNHDA, CDR2 SQIVND (reference sequence). The CDR3 coding sequence is TGTGCCACCCTTACCTACAATGAGCAGTTCTTC. Its protein product is CATLTYNEQFF.

The rearrangement links TRBV2 to TRBJ2-1; the D is unclear. Germline values: CDR1 SNHLY, CDR2 FYNNEI. V dropped 2 bases and J dropped 7 bases, with 6 bases sitting between them. The CDR3 is 12 amino acids. The chain's CDR3 is CASSENLNEQFF. The CDR3 DNA sequence: TGTGCCAGCAGTGAAAATCTTAATGAGCAGTTCTTC.

The V and J genes are TRBV4-1 and TRBJ2-7; tentative D call: TRBD2 (6 bases). V lost 0 bases to trimming and J lost 3 bases, with 18 bases between them. The CDR3 runs to 17 residues. The V gene's germline CDR1 is MGHRA and CDR2 YSYEKL. CDR3 in amino acids: CASSQDQGLTLVYEQYF. The CDR3, as DNA: TGCGCCAGCAGCCAAGATCAGGGACTTACTCTGGTCTACGAGCAGTACTTC.

The chain carries TRBV4-2 and TRBJ2-3, with D uncertain. The CDR3 is 14 residues long. Germline V gene sequence: CDR1 LGHNA, CDR2 YNFKEQ. Trimming stripped 0 bases from V and 5 bases from J, with 9 bases between. In nucleotides, the CDR3 is TGTGCCAGCAGCCAAGAATCCGTATTAGATACGCAGTATTTT. Amino acids: CASSQESVLDTQYF.

The chain carries TRBV2 and TRBJ2-7; D possibly matches TRBD1 or TRBD2 (6 bases each). The V gene lost 8 bases and the J gene lost 2 bases, with 13 bases spanning the gap. CDR3 length: 13 residues. The V gene's germline CDR1 is SNHLY and CDR2 FYNNEI. Written as DNA, the CDR3 is TGTGCCAGCCCGCGGGACACCCCCTACGAGCAGTACTTC. Its protein is CASPRDTPYEQYF.

The V call is TRBV11-2, the J call TRBJ2-7, with 7 bases matching TRBD1. Germline-derived CDR1 and CDR2 are SGHAT and FQNNGV. J gave up 2 bases and V 4 bases, and 8 bases lay outside the gene matches. The CDR3 runs 15 residues. For the CDR3, the DNA is TGTGCCAGCAGCTACCTCATCCAGGGGGCCTACGAGCAGTACTTC. Encoded protein: CASSYLIQGAYEQYF.